This TCR beta chain originates from a study of cytomegalovirus exposure and HLA in healthy donors. General study findings and limits: TRBV6-2, TRBV6-3 and some other V segments were unresolvable in 87-base-pair reads.

Germline V CDR1 and CDR2: GTSNPN, SVGIG (reference sequence). The CDR3 extends over 13 amino acids. Trimming pared 1 base from V and 5 bases from J, leaving 11 bases between. With respect to this clone: Its matching antigen is unknown.

Every donor was a healthy person donating bone marrow. Primers: 60 Vbeta forward and 13 Jbeta reverse. TCRdb's table, derived via immunoSEQ multiplex PCR, lists solely in-frame clones and lacks some. Of 95,000 to 120,000 clones in the sample, over 75% were seen once. This receptor was obtained from a woman between 18 and 29 years old in good health and CMV-seronegative. Sequencing used PBMCs. J is TRBJ2-5 and V is TRBV30; tentatively, D is TRBD1 (6 bases). The CDR3 DNA reads as TGTGCCTGGAGTGAGGACAGCCAGGAGACCCAGTACTTC. Translated: CAWSEDSQETQYF.